This T cell receptor (beta chain) was recorded in a study of OX40 agonist ivuxolimab in advanced cancers. About the full investigation: Ivuxolimab was an agonistic, fully human IgG2 monoclonal antibody directed against OX40 (CD134), a costimulatory receptor. Intravenous ivuxolimab was administered to patients every 2 weeks at six dose levels: 0.01, 0.1, 0.3, 1.5, 3 and 10 mg/kg. Of the approximately 53 patients in dose escalation, approximately 20 had hepatocellular carcinoma, around 15 had melanoma, 9 had renal cell carcinoma and 9 had head and neck cancer. The dose-escalation cohort was 80% to 90% male with a mean age of about 60 years, ranging from about 23 to 85. Patients were allowed to have had prior anti-PD-1, anti-PD-L1 or anti-CTLA-4 therapy, and about 40% of the dose-escalation patients had been treated with checkpoint inhibitors. Three dose-escalation patients achieved partial responses, one with hepatocellular carcinoma and two with cutaneous melanoma. The purpose of peripheral TCRbeta sequencing was to test whether ivuxolimab changed TCR sequence diversity and led to clonal T-cell expansion. The paper covers the monotherapy dose-escalation part of the phase I ivuxolimab trial, which included N of about 50 patients.

The trial excluded patients who had a history of autoimmune disease or were on systemic immunosuppression. Peripheral blood for TCR sequencing was collected from all dose cohorts at baseline, on cycle 4 day 1, and on cycle 7 day 1. Samples came from an open-label, multicenter, first-in-human phase I dose-escalation trial of ivuxolimab. The trial enrolled adults with locally advanced or metastatic head and neck squamous cell, hepatocellular, melanoma or renal cell carcinoma. Before TCR sequencing, CD4+ T cells and CD8+ T cells from peripheral blood were sorted into separate populations. This clone has a single count. Its antigen is currently not known. Base qualities are not at hand, and no much larger clone is one base apart. The CDR1 and CDR2 encoded by the germline V gene are MNHEY and SVGAGI. V is shortened by 5 bases, J by 9 bases, and the region joining them spans 16 bases. The CDR3 contains 13 residues, cysteine and phenylalanine counted. Of the read, only the CDR3 DNA is kept; its 39 bases are in frame from base 1.

For sequencing of the TCRbeta CDR3 region, genomic DNA was extracted from the sorted cells. The immunoSEQ Assay was used to sequence the TCRbeta CDR3 regions. TCRdb carries this immuneACCESS record with in-frame sequences only. Its versions omit some clonotypes, under half of them owing to an unresolved V gene in the studies checked, with the rest unexplained. The sample table shows under 100,000 clones, and roughly 92% are seen once. Approximately 11% of the sample goes to the ten largest clones. General findings and caveats noted by the study authors: Low levels of normalized T-cell clonal expansion were also shown by some nonresponding patients. At doses from 0.1 to 3.0 mg/kg, clonal expansion was seen in both CD4+ and CD8+ blood T cells between baseline and week 6. After ivuxolimab, expanded clones were on average more numerous among CD8+ T cells than among CD4+ T cells. The antigen specificity of the peripheral T cells that underwent clonal expansion was not determined. In the 0.1-3.0 mg/kg groups, partial responders had among the lowest normalized peripheral clonal expansion, particularly in CD8+ T cells.

Specimen: CD4+ or CD8+ T cells sorted from blood, collected in a trial of the OX40 agonist ivuxolimab. The chain links TRBV6-5 with TRBJ1-1; a confident D gene designation cannot be given. This TCR was sampled from an adult with an advanced solid tumor such as melanoma, head and neck, liver or kidney cancer. The CDR3 sequence is CASSHPEDPKAFF. The DNA sequence reads TGTGCCAGCAGTCATCCGGAGGATCCCAAAGCTTTCTTT.